The 27 T cell receptor beta chains listed next were all sequenced from one sample in a study of blood T cell repertoires in COVID-19 (dated by TCRdb to the early 2020s). To prepare the library, the immunoSEQ multiplex PCR assay was applied. TCRdb re-hosts the immuneACCESS table, in-frame sequences only. Its copies lack some clones; in the studies checked, an unresolved V gene accounts for under half of them, and the cause for the rest is not known. In this sample the table shows about 230,000 clones, less than 85% of which occur a single time. Jointly, the top ten make up roughly 2.7% of the sample. Material for sequencing was peripheral blood. The origin of the receptors is a woman between 70 and 85 years old with active or convalescent COVID-19.

This chain joins TRBV19 and TRBJ1-2; 9 bases map to TRBD1. Germline-derived CDR1 and CDR2 are LNHDA and SQIVND (reference sequence). The length of the CDR3 is 13 residues. The J segment lost 8 bases and the V segment lost 5 bases, leaving 6 bases of the junction unmatched. The CDR3 is CASSPGTGIGYTF. In nucleotides, the CDR3 is TGTGCCAGTAGTCCCGGGACAGGGATCGGCTACACCTTC.

This clone was counted a single time. V is TRBV19 and J is TRBJ1-1, with 8 nucleotides matching TRBD1. The CDR3 runs 14 residues. The V and J ends lost 4 bases and 2 bases, in that order; junction bases with no gene match: 3. Germline CDR1 reads LNHDA; CDR2 reads SQIVND (reference sequence). The CDR3 DNA reads TGTGCCAGTAGTAATGGACAGGGAAACACTGAAGCTTTCTTT. Its protein product is CASSNGQGNTEAFF.

This chain connects TRBV7-9 to TRBJ1-1, with a tentative D call TRBD1 (6 bases). V lost 5 bases and J 8 bases, leaving 18 bases between the germline ends. Per germline, CDR1 SEHNR and CDR2 FQNEAQ (reference sequence). The CDR3 spans 14 residues. The CDR3 region has the DNA TGTGCCAGCAGCCCCCAGGGGTGGCCGAACGAAGCTTTCTTT. This codes for CASSPQGWPNEAFF.

This clone was seen once. Germline is not matched at one junction end, which may reflect a read error. This chain joins TRBV18 and TRBJ1-1; possible D gene TRBD1, 5 bases. The CDR3 runs to 14 residues. Germline CDR1 reads KGHSH; CDR2 reads LQKENI. The CDR3 DNA reads TGTGCCAGCTCACCTAACCAGGGTAACACTAAAGCTTTCTTT. It is translated as CASSPNQGNTKAFF.

CDR3 nucleotides: TGCGCCAGCAGCTTAGCCGCGCGGGACAGGGGTTTCTATGGCTACACCTTC. This codes for CASSLAARDRGFYGYTF. This chain connects TRBV4-1 to TRBJ1-2; 10 bases agree with TRBD1. The CDR3 runs 17 residues. Germline V gives CDR1 MGHRA, CDR2 YSYEKL. The trim removed 5 bases at V and 4 bases at J, leaving 13 bases unmatched.

This clone was counted a single time. The rearrangement uses TRBV3-1 (or the pseudogene TRBV3-2) and TRBJ1-2; TRBD1 agrees at 7 bases. With V trimmed by 5 bases and J by 0 bases, 9 bases remained unmatched. CDR1 and CDR2 (germline): LGHDT, YNNKEL (reference sequence). The CDR3 is made up of 16 amino acids. CDR3 protein: CASSGSDRPANYGYTF. DNA for the CDR3: TGTGCCAGCAGCGGGTCGGACAGGCCAGCTAACTATGGCTACACCTTC.

The rearrangement joins TRBV29-1 to TRBJ1-5, with 7 bases fitting TRBD1. The CDR3 runs 14 residues. Trimming cost V 6 bases and J 1 base; bases outside gene matches: 6. CDR1 and CDR2 from the germline V gene are SQVTM and ANQGSEA. The CDR3 DNA reads as TGCAGCGTGCAGACAGGGTGGAGCAATCAGCCCCAGCATTTT. Amino acid sequence: CSVQTGWSNQPQHF.

This chain joins TRBV6-5 and TRBJ1-1; no definite D call. The CDR3 is 14 amino acids. The V end was cut by 0 bases, the J end by 5 bases, with 10 bases between. The germline gives CDR1 MNHEY, CDR2 SVGAGI. The CDR3 spells CASSYSDSWTEAFF. DNA for the CDR3: TGTGCCAGCAGTTACTCGGACTCTTGGACTGAAGCTTTCTTT.

This clone has only a few counts. The chain joins TRBV5-1 to TRBJ2-6; 7 bases fit TRBD2. Germline CDR1 is SGHRS and CDR2 is YFSETQ. The CDR3 spans 18 residues. The V gene end was trimmed by 9 bases and the J gene end by 1 base; junction bases not matched to a gene: 16. The CDR3 DNA sequence: TGCGCCACCACCTCGGGGGGTTTCGTCCTATCTGGGGCCAACGTCCTGACTTTC. As protein: CATTSGGFVLSGANVLTF.

The chain combines TRBV7-2 with TRBJ1-5; TRBD1 matches 9 bases. The V and J ends lost 4 bases and 6 bases, in that order; junction bases with no gene match: 7. The CDR3 consists of 15 residues. The V gene's germline CDR1 is SGHTA and CDR2 FQGNSA. This chain's CDR3 is CASSSSDRGRQPQHF. The CDR3 DNA follows: TGTGCCAGCAGCTCCTCGGACAGGGGTCGTCAGCCCCAGCATTTT.

V and J are TRBV5-1 and TRBJ1-3, with TRBD1 matching 9 bases. Trimming took 4 bases from V and 3 from J; bases not matched to a gene: 5. CDR1 is SGHRS and CDR2 is YFSETQ in the germline V gene. This CDR3 comprises 15 residues. The CDR3 spells CASSLQGAIGNTIYF. The DNA for the CDR3 is TGCGCCAGCAGCCTACAGGGGGCGATTGGAAACACCATATATTTT.

J is TRBJ2-3 and V is TRBV11-3; maybe TRBD2 (6 bases). The CDR3 sequence is 16 residues long. V lost 3 bases, J lost 5 bases, and 18 bases lay in between. Germline assignment: CDR1 SGHNT and CDR2 YENEEA. CDR3 sequence (DNA): TGTGCCAGCAGCTTGGACCGTGGGACTCCTCGAGATACGCAGTATTTT. It translates to CASSLDRGTPRDTQYF. The whole variable domain, filled in from reference TRBV11-3 and TRBJ2-3, reads EAGVVQSPRYKIIEKKQPVAFWCNPISGHNTLYWYLQNLGQGPELLIRYENEEAVDDSQLPKDRFSAERLKGVDSTLKIQPAELGDSAVYLCASSLDRGTPRDTQYFGPGTRLTVL.

The V gene is TRBV6-5, the J gene TRBJ1-5, with 9 bases fitting TRBD1. The junction had 5 bases not matched to a gene; V was cut back by 7 bases and J by 1 base. Germline CDR1 reads MNHEY; CDR2 reads SVGAGI. The CDR3 has 15 amino acids. Here the CDR3 reads CASTGQGSSNQPQHF. DNA for the CDR3: TGTGCCAGCACTGGACAGGGGTCGAGCAATCAGCCCCAGCATTTT.

The CDR3 DNA reads as TGTGCCAGCAGTTTAGGTGGGACTGGGACAGGATCCTACGAGCAGTACTTC. Its protein is CASSLGGTGTGSYEQYF. This chain joins TRBV28 and TRBJ2-7, with TRBD1 identical over 8 bases. The J segment lost 1 base and the V segment lost 2 bases, leaving 10 bases of the junction unmatched. There are 17 residues in the CDR3. The germline CDR1 and CDR2 sequences are MDHEN and SYDVKM.

V is TRBV5-1 and J is TRBJ1-4; TRBD1 matches 8 bases. CDR3 length: 15 residues. V lost 3 bases and J lost 5; bases outside the gene matches: 6. CDR1 is SGHRS, CDR2 YFSETQ, per germline. For the CDR3, the DNA is TGCGCCAGCAGCTCCGGACAGGGTAGGAATGAAAAACTGTTTTTT. Its translation: CASSSGQGRNEKLFF.

The chain combines TRBV28 with TRBJ1-3, with D uncertain. The length of the CDR3 is 13 residues. CDR1 and CDR2 from the germline V gene are MDHEN and SYDVKM. The V end was cut by 6 bases, the J end by 4 bases, with 10 bases between. CDR3 sequence: CASREVFGNTIYF. The CDR3 DNA reads TGTGCCAGCAGAGAGGTTTTCGGAAACACCATATATTTT.

CDR3 in amino acids: CASSPQTGRNSPLHF. CDR3 nucleotide sequence: TGTGCCAGCTCACCCCAGACAGGGAGGAATTCACCCCTCCACTTT. This chain joins TRBV18 and TRBJ1-6; 7 bases line up with TRBD1. The CDR3 has 15 amino acids. V shed 3 bases and J 7 bases; nucleotides not matched to a gene: 6. Germline V gene data show CDR1 as KGHSH and CDR2 as LQKENI. The variable domain in full, completed from reference TRBV18 and TRBJ1-6, reads NAGVMQNPRHLVRRRGQEARLRCSPMKGHSHVYWYRQLPEEGLKFMVYLQKENIIDESGMPKERFSAEFPKEGPSILRIQQVVRGDSAAYFCASSPQTGRNSPLHFGNGTRLTVT.

The chain has TRBV28 and TRBJ1-2; unclear D gene. This CDR3 has 14 amino acids. Trimming stripped 2 bases from V and 8 bases from J, with 15 bases between. Germline loops: CDR1 MDHEN, CDR2 SYDVKM. In nucleotides, the CDR3 is TGTGCCAGCAGTTTAGCAGTGGCTCTCGGGGGCTACACCTTC. It translates to CASSLAVALGGYTF.

The chain uses TRBV6-5 and TRBJ1-2, with a tentative D call TRBD1 (6 bases). Trimming left V 6 bases short and J 0 bases short, with 14 bases between. Germline CDR1 reads MNHEY; CDR2 reads SVGAGI. The CDR3 runs 15 residues. The CDR3 loop reads CASSPRQAANYGYTF. The CDR3 region has the DNA TGTGCCAGCAGCCCCAGACAGGCCGCTAACTATGGCTACACCTTC.

The rearrangement joins TRBV2 to TRBJ1-2, with 8 nucleotides matching TRBD1. V was pared by 5 bases and J by 5 bases, with 10 bases of the junction left unmatched. The CDR3 is 15 residues long. The germline gives CDR1 SNHLY, CDR2 FYNNEI. The CDR3 DNA sequence: TGTGCCAGCAGTTCAGGGAGGGGACAGGTTTATGGCTACACCTTC. This translates into CASSSGRGQVYGYTF.

The J gene is TRBJ2-5, the V gene TRBV5-5; D may be TRBD1 (5 bases). CDR3 length equals 16 residues. From germline, CDR1 is SGHKS and CDR2 YYEKEE (reference sequence). V lost 4 bases, J lost 5 bases, and 21 bases lay in between. CDR3 loop: CASSPYFVGDTETQYF. CDR3 coding DNA: TGTGCCAGCAGCCCTTACTTCGTAGGGGATACGGAGACCCAGTACTTC.

This clone has only a few counts. The chain carries TRBV29-1 and TRBJ2-4; perhaps TRBD1 as D (5 bases). Trimming took 6 bases from V and 8 from J, leaving 11 bases between them. The CDR3 runs to 11 residues. Germline V gene sequence: CDR1 SQVTM, CDR2 ANQGSEA. CDR3 amino acids: CSVKSRDIQYF. CDR3 DNA sequence: TGCAGCGTGAAATCCAGGGACATTCAGTACTTC.

The chain recombines TRBV5-4 with TRBJ2-7; D gene unclear. V was trimmed by 0 bases and J by 2 bases, leaving 12 bases between them. There are 15 residues in the CDR3. Germline values: CDR1 SGHNT, CDR2 YYREEE (reference sequence). CDR3 sequence reads: CASSLAGIGTYEQYF. The CDR3 DNA is TGTGCCAGCAGCTTGGCAGGTATAGGTACCTACGAGCAGTACTTC.

This chain joins TRBV5-4 and TRBJ2-7; 8 bases are shared with TRBD2. There are 16 residues in the CDR3. Germline-derived CDR1 and CDR2 are SGHNT and YYREEE (reference sequence). Trimming removed 2 bases from V and 5 bases from J; junction bases left unmatched: 12. CDR3 sequence reads: CASSLSVSSGRNEQYF. CDR3 DNA sequence: TGTGCCAGCAGCTTATCGGTATCCAGCGGGAGAAACGAGCAGTACTTC.

This chain joins TRBV3-1 (or the pseudogene TRBV3-2) and TRBJ1-4; 11 positions match TRBD1. The germline V gene has CDR1 LGHDT and CDR2 YNNKEL (reference sequence). Losses at the gene ends were 6 bases for V and 8 bases for J; bases not matched to a gene: 8. The CDR3 runs 15 residues. The CDR3 region has the DNA TGTGCCAGCAGGTACGGGACAGGGGGTTCGGAAAAACTGTTTTTT. Its protein is CASRYGTGGSEKLFF.

This sequence joins TRBV10-3 and TRBJ1-1; 10 bases align to TRBD1. Germline V gene sequence: CDR1 ENHRY, CDR2 SYGVKD. The junction had 4 bases not matched to a gene; V was cut back by 6 bases and J by 3 bases. CDR3 length: 14 amino acids. The CDR3 loop is CAISSTGGDTEAFF. The CDR3 nucleotides are TGTGCCATCAGCTCGACAGGGGGCGACACTGAAGCTTTCTTT.

V is TRBV10-2 and J is TRBJ1-5, with D possibly being TRBD1 (6 bases). V lost 4 bases and J lost 0, with 13 bases in between. This CDR3 region has 16 residues. Germline lookup yields CDR1 WSHSY and CDR2 SAAADI. CDR3 sequence (DNA): TGCGCCAGCAGTGTTGGAAAGGGACATAGCAATCAGCCCCAGCATTTT. Translating gives CASSVGKGHSNQPQHF.